This T cell receptor beta chain comes out of a study of blood T cell repertoires in COVID-19. At the level of the study: Whether acute or convalescent, the COVID-19 samples came from the United States, Italy and Spain. Sample material is recorded as cDNA or gDNA derived from T cells, B-cell-depleted T cells, or PBMCs.

Authors' data handling: Using reference gene primer amplification, nucleated cell counts were estimated. Sequencing was performed with immunoSEQ multiplex PCR; in TCRdb, only in-frame clones are kept and a portion is missing. The V and J calls and clone size are taken from that table; D and trimming were inferred from the DNA. The sample records more than 95,000 clones, about three quarters being singletons. CDR1 GTSNPN and CDR2 SVGIG come from the germline V gene (reference sequence). The CDR3 is 14 amino acids. V was shortened by 5 bases and J by 3 bases, with 13 bases between the two germline ends.

This sequence originates from a man between 65 and 79 years old with acute or convalescent COVID-19. Sequenced material: peripheral blood. The chain employs TRBV30 and TRBJ1-4; unclear D gene. This CDR3 reads CAWGPRDPNEKLFF. The CDR3 DNA follows: TGTGCCTGGGGCCCTCGGGATCCTAATGAAAAACTGTTTTTT.